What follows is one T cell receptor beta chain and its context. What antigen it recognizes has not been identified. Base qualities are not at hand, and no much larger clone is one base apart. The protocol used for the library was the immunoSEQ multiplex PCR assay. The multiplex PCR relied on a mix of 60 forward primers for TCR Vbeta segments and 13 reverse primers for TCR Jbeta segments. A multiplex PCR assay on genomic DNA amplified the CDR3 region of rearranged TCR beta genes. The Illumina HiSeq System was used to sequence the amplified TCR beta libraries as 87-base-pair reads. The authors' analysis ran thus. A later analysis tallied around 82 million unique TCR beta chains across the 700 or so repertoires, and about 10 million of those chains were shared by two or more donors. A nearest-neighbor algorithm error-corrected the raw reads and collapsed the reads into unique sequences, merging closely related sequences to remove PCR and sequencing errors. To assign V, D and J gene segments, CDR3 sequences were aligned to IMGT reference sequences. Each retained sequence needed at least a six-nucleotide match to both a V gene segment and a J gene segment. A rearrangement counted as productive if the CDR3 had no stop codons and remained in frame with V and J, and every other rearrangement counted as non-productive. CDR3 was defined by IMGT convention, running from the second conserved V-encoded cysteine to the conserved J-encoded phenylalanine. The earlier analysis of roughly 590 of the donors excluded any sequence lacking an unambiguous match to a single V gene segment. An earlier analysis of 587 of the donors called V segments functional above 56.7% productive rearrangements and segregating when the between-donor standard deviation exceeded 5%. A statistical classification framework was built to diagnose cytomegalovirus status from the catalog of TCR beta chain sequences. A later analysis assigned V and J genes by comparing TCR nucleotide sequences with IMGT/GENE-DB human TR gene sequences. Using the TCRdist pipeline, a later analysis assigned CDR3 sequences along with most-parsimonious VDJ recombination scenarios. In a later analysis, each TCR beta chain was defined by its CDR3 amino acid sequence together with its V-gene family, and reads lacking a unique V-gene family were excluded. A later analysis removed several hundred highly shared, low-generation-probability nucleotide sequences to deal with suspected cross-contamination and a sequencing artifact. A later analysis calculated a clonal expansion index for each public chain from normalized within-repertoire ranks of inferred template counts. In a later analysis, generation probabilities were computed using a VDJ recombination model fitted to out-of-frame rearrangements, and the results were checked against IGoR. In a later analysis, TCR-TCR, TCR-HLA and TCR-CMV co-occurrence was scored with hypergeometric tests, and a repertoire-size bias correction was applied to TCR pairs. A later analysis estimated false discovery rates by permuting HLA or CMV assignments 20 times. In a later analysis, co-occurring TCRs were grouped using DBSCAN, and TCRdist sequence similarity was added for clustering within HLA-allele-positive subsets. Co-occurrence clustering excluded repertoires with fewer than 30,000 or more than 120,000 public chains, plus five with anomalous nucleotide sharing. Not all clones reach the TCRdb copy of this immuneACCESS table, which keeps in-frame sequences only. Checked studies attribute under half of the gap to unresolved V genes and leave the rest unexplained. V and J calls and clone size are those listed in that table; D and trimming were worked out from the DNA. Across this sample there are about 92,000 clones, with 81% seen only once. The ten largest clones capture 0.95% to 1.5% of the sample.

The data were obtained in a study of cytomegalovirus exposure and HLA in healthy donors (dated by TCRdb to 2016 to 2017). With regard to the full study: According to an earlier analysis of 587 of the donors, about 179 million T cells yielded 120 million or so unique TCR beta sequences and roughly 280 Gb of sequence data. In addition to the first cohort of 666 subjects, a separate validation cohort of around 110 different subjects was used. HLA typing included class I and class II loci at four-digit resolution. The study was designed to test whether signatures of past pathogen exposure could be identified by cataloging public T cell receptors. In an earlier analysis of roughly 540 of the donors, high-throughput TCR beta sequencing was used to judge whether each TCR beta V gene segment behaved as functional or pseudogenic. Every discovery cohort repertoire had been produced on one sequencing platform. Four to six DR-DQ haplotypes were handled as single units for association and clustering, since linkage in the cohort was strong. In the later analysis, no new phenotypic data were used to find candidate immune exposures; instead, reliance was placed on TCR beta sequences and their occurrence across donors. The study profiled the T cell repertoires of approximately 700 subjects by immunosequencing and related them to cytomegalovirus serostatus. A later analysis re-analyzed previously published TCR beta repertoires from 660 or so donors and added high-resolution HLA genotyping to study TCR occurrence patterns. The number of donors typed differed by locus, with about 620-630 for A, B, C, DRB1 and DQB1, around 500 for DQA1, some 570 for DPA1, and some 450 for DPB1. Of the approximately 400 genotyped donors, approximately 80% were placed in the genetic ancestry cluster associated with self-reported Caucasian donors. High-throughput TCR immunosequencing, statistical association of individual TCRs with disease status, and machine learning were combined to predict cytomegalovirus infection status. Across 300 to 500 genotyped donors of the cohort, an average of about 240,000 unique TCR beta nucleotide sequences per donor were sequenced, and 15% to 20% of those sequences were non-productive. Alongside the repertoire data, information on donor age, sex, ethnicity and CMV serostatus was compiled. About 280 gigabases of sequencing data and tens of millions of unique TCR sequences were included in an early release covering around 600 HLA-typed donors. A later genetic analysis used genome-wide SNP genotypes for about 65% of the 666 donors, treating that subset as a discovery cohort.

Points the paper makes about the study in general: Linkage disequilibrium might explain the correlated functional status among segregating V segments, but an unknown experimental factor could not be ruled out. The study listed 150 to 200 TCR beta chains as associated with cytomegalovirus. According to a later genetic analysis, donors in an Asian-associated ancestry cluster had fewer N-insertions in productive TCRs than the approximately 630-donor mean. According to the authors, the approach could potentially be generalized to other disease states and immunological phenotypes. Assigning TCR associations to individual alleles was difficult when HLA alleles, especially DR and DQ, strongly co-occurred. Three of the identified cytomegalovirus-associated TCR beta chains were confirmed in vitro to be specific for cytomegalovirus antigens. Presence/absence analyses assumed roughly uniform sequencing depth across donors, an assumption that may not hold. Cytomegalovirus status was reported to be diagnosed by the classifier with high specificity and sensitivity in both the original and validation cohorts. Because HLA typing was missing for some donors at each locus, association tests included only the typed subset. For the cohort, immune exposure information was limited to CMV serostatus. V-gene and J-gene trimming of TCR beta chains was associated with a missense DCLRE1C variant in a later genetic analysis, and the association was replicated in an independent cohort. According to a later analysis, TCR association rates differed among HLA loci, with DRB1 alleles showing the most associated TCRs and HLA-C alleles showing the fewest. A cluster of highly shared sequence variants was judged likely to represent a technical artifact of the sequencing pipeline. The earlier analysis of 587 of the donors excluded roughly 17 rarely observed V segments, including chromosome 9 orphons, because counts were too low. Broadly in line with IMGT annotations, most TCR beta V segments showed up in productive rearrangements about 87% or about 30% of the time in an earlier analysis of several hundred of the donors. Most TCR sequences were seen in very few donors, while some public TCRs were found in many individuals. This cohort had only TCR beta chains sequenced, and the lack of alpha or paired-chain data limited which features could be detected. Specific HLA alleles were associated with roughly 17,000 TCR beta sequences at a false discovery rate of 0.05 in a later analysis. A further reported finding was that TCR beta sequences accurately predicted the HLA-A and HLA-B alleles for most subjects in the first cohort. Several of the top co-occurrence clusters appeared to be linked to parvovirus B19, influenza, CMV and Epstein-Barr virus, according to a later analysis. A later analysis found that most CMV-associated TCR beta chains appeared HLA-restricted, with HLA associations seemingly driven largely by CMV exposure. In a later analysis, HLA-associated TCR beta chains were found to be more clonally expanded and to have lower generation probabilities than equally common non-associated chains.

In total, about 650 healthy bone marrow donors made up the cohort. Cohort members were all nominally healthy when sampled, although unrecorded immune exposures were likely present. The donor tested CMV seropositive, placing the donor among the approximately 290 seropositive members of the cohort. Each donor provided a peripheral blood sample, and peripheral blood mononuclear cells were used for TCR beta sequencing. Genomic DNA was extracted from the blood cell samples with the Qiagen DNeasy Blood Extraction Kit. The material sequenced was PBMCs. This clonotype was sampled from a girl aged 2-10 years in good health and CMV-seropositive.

The nucleotide sequence is given as TGTGCCAGCAGTACCTACCCCGGGAGTGAGAAGACCCAGTACTTC. Its translation reads: CASSTYPGSEKTQYF. Recombination linked TRBV6-5 to TRBJ2-5; the D segment could be TRBD2, given 6 matching bases. V drops 5 bases and J drops 6 bases, leaving 19 bases in between. The germline V gene gives CDR1 as MNHEY and CDR2 as SVGAGI. The cysteine opens and the phenylalanine closes a CDR3 of 15 amino acids. The kept DNA is CDR3 alone, 45 bases in frame from the first base.